This is a list of T cell receptor beta chains from one sample in a study of blood T cell repertoires in COVID-19. The protocol was immunoSEQ multiplex PCR, while the TCRdb copy is restricted to in-frame clones and leaves out a portion. The table shows about 40,000 clones, with roughly 80% occurring only once. The material sequenced was peripheral blood. The source of these receptors is a woman aged 80 or older with acute or convalescent COVID-19. The conserved cysteine and the conserved F or W are not part of the CDR3 here. A D gene is named only where the DNA matches it firmly. Size tells how often a clone was seen (once, few, many) or the class of an expanded clone, and some rows leave it out.

>12|.|.|TRBV20-1|TRBJ1-2
SASLIANSYGYT
>14|.|.|TRBV7-8|TRBJ1-1
ASSPPGHSRITEAF
>12|.|.|TRBV18|TRBJ1-2
ASSPRRGFEGYT
>18|few|TRBD2|TRBV10-1|TRBJ2-6
ASHPGLAGGYDSGANVLT
>14|once|TRBD2|TRBV6-5|TRBJ2-2
ASSWGLAGGYGELF
>13|.|TRBD1|TRBV6-5|TRBJ1-2
ASSPPDRGRSGYT
>13|.|TRBD2|TRBV7-9|TRBJ2-3
ASAPAAGGADTQY
>11|.|.|TRBV9|TRBJ1-2
ASSVVETGGYT
>10|.|.|TRBV6-2/TRBV6-3|TRBJ1-2
ASSLSQTGLR
>13|.|.|TRBV6-5|TRBJ2-6
ASSSQGSGANVLT
>12|.|.|TRBV19|TRBJ2-5
ASSMGSQRETQY
>12|once|.|TRBV16|TRBJ2-7
ASSQSRTIYEQY
>13|once|TRBD2|TRBV7-7|TRBJ2-1
ASSPGTSAYNEQF
>17|.|TRBD1|TRBV7-8|TRBJ1-1
ASSSRYRGAATKNTEAF
>13|.|TRBD1|TRBV24-1|TRBJ2-1
ATSDLGQAYNEQF
>13|.|TRBD2|TRBV6-6|TRBJ2-1
ASSYATSGRDEQF
>13|.|TRBD1|TRBV10-3|TRBJ1-1
AISESTGRNTEAF
>14|.|TRBD1|TRBV15|TRBJ1-3
ATSSTQGSSGNTIY
>13|.|TRBD2|TRBV11-2|TRBJ2-1
ASSHSGDTYNEQF
>13|.|.|TRBV10-3|TRBJ1-1
AITETDRSYTEAF
>14|.|TRBD1|TRBV5-1|TRBJ1-1
ASSLMAGGDNTEAF
>13|few|.|TRBV2|TRBJ1-1
ASSARQQVGTEAF
>16|.|TRBD2|TRBV4-2|TRBJ2-1
ASSQSGTSGSFPVEQF
>14|.|.|TRBV2|TRBJ1-5
ASSTSWEGSNQPQH